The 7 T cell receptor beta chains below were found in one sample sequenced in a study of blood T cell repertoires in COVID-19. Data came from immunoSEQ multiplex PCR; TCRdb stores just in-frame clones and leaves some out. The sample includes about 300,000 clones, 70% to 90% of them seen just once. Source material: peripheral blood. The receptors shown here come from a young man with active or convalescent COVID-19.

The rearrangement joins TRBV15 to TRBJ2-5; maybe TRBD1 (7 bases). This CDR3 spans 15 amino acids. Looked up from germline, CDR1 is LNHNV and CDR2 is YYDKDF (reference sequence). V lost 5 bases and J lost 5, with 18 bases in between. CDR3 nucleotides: TGTGCCACCAGCTTCCCGGAGGAGGGGGCGGAGACCCAGTACTTC. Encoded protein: CATSFPEEGAETQYF.

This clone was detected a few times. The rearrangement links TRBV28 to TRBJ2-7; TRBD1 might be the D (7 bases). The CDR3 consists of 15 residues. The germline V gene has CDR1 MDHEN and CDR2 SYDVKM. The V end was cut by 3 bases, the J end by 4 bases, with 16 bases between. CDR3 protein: CASSLGKGAGYEQYF. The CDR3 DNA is TGTGCCAGCAGTTTGGGTAAGGGGGCGGGGTACGAGCAGTACTTC.

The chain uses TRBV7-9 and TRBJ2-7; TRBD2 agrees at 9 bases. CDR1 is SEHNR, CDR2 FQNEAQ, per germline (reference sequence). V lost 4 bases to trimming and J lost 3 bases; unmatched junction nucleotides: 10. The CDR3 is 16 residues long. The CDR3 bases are TGTGCCAGCAGCTCCCAATTAGCGGGGGTAGACTACGAGCAGTACTTC. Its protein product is CASSSQLAGVDYEQYF.

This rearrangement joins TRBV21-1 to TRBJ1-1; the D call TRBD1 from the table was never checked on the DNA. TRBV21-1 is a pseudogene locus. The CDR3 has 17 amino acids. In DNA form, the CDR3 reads TGTGCCAGCAGGTGGTATAAGGGGGCCAAATCCCCCACTGAAGCTTTCTTT. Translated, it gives CASRWYKGAKSPTEAFF.

The CDR3 DNA reads TGTGCCAGCAGTGAAGTCAGGTATGGCAATCAGCCCCAGCATTTT. Its translation: CASSEVRYGNQPQHF. The rearrangement uses TRBV2 and TRBJ1-5; D gene unclear. CDR1 is SNHLY, CDR2 FYNNEI, per germline. The CDR3 runs to 15 residues. V lost 1 base to trimming and J lost 2 bases, with 9 bases between them.

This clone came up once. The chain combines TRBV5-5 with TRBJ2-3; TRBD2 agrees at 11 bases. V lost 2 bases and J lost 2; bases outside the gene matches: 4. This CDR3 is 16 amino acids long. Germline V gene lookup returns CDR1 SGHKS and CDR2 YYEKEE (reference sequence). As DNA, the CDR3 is TGTGCCAGCAGCTTTACTAGCGGGGGTATCACAGATACGCAGTATTTT. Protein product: CASSFTSGGITDTQYF.

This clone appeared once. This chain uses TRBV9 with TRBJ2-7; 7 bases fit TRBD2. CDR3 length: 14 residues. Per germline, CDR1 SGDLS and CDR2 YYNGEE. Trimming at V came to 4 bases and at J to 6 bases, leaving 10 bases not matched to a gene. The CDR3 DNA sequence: TGTGCCAGCAGCCCGCTACCGGGGGGAGCCGAGCAGTACTTC. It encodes CASSPLPGGAEQYF.